This T cell receptor (beta chain) was observed in a study of T-cell memory formation after mild COVID-19. Study details: There were largely donor-specific TCR clusters. Points from the study as a whole: Contracting CD4+ clones were located mainly in CM and EM, and CD8+ clones in EMRA.

Germline CDR1 is SGHRS and CDR2 is YFSETQ. The CDR3 loop spans 14 amino acids. V shed 7 bases and J 2 bases; nucleotides not matched to a gene: 7. TCRdb recomputed calls from the 5' RACE reads with MiXCR, one row per CDR3 protein. Of about 110,000 distinct CDR3 sequences listed, 15% to 20% were seen once; the top ten hold 5% to 6.5%. This clonotype has ten or more counts. The antigen is unknown. This sequence was found in a man aged 18-30 years who had mild COVID-19 (a few samples of this study predate the infection). Cell type and time point are not known. The rearrangement uses TRBV5-1 and TRBJ2-5; 8 bases match TRBD2. The sample was PBMCs or a T cell subset sorted from them (not recorded which). Written as DNA, the CDR3 is TGCGCCAGCGGTAGCGGGGCCTCACAAGAGACCCAGTACTTC. Translating gives CASGSGASQETQYF.